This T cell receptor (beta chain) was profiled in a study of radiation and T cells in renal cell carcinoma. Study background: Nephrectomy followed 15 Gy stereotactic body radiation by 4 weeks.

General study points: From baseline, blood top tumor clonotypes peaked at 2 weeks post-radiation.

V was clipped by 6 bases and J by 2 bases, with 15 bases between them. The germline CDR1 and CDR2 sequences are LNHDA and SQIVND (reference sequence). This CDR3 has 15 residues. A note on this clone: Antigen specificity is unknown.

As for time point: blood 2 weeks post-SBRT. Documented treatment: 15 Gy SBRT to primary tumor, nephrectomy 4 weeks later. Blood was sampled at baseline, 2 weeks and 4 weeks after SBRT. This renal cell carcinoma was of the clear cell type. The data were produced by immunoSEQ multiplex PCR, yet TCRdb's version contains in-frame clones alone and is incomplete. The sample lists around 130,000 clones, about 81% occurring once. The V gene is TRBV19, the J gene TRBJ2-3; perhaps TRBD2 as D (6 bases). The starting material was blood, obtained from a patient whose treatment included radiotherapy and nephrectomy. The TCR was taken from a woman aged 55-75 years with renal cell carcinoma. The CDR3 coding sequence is TGTGCCAGTAGGCGAGGTCTAGCGACCACAGATACGCAGTATTTT. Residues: CASRRGLATTDTQYF.